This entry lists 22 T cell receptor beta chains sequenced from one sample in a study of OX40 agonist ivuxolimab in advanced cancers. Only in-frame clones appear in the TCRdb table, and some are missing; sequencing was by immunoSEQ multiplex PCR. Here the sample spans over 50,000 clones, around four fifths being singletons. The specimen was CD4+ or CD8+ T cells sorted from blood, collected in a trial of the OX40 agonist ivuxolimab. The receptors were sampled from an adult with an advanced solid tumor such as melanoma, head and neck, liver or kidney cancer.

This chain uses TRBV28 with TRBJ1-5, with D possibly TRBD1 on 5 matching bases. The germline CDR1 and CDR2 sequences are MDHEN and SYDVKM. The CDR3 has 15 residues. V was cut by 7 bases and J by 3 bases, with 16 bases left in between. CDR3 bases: TGTGCCAGCACCCCGGGGGGGAACTCCAATCAGCCCCAGCATTTT. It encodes CASTPGGNSNQPQHF.

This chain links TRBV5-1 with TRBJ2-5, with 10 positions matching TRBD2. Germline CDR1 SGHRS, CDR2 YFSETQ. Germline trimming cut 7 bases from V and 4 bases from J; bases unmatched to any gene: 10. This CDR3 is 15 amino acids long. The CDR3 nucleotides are TGCGCCAGCCACAGGAGCGGGGGGGAAGGAGAGACCCAGTACTTC. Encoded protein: CASHRSGGEGETQYF. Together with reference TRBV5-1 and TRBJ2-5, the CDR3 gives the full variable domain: KAGVTQTPRYLIKTRGQQVTLSCSPISGHRSVSWYQQTPGQGLQFLFEYFSETQRNKGNFPGRFSGRQFSNSRSEMNVSTLELGDSALYLCASHRSGGEGETQYFGPGTRLLVL.

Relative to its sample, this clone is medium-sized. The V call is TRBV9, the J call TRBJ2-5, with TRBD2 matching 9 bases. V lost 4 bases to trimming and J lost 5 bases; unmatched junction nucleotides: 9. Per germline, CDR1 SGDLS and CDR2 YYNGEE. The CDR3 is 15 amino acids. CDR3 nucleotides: TGTGCCAGCAGCCCCGCGGGGGGGTATGACGAGACCCAGTACTTC. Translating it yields CASSPAGGYDETQYF.

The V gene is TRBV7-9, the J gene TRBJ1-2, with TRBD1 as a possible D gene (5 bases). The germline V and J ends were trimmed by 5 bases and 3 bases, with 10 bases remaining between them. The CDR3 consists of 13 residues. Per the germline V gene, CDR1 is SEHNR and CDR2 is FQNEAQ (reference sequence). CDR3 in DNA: TGTGCCAGCAGCAACCGGGGGGACTATGGCTACACCTTC. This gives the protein CASSNRGDYGYTF.

CDR3 sequence reads: CSVQRSGAEEKLFF. CDR3 DNA sequence: TGCAGCGTTCAAAGGTCGGGGGCTGAGGAAAAACTGTTTTTT. V gene TRBV29-1 combines with J gene TRBJ1-4; TRBD1 is a possible D gene (6 bases). This CDR3 has 14 residues. The germline V and J ends were trimmed by 5 bases and 8 bases, with 18 bases remaining between them. Germline CDR1 reads SQVTM; CDR2 reads ANQGSEA.

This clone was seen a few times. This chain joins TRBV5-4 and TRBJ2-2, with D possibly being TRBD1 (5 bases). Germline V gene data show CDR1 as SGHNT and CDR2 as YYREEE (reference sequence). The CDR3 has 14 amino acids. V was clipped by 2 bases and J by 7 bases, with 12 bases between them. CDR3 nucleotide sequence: TGTGCCAGCAGCTTCAATCTAGGGGACGGGGAGCTGTTTTTT. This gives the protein CASSFNLGDGELFF.

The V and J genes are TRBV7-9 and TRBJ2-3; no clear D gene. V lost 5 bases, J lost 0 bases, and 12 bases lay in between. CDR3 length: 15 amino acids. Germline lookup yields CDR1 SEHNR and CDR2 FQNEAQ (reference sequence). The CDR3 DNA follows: TGTGCCAGCAGCCTCCCCCAGCATAGCACAGATACGCAGTATTTT. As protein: CASSLPQHSTDTQYF.

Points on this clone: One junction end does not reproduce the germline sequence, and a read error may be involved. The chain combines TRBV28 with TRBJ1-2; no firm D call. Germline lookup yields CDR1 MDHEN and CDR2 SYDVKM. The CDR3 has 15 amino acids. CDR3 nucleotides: TGTGCCAGCAACGCCCCGTCTAGGACCAACTATGGCTGCACCTTC. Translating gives CASNAPSRTNYGCTF.

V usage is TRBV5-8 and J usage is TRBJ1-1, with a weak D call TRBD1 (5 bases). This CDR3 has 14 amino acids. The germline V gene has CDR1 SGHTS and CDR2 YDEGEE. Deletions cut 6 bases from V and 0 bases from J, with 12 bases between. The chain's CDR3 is CASTPEGMNTEAFF. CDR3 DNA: TGTGCCAGCACTCCGGAGGGGATGAACACTGAAGCTTTCTTT.

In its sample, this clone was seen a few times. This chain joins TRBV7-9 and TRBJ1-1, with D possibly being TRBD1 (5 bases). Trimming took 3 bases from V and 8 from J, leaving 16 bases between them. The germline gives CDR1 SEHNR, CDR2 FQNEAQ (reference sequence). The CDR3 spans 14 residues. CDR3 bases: TGTGCCAGCAGCTTTGTTCCACAGGCCTACGAAGCTTTCTTT. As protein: CASSFVPQAYEAFF. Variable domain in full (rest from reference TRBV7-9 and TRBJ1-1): DTGVSQNPRHKITKRGQNVTFRCDPISEHNRLYWYRQTLGQGPEFLTYFQNEAQLEKSRLLSDRFSAERPKGSFSTLEIQRTEQGDSAMYLCASSFVPQAYEAFFGQGTRLTVV.

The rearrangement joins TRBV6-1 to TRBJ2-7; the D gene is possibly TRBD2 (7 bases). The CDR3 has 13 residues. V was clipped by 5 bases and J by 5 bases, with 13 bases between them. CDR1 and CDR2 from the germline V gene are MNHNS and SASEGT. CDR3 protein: CASSRGALNEQYF. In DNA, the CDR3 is TGTGCCAGCAGTCGGGGGGCATTGAACGAGCAGTACTTC.

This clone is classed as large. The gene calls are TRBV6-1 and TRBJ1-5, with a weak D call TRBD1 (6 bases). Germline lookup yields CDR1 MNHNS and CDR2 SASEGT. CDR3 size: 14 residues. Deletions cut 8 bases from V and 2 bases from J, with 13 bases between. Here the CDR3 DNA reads TGTGCCAGCCTCAGGGGAGATGGCAATCAGCCCCAGCATTTT. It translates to CASLRGDGNQPQHF.

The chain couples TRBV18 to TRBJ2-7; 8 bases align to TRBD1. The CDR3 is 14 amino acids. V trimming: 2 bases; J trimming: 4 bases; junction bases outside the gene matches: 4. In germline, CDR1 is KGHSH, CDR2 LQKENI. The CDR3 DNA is TGTGCCAGCTCACCAGCCCAGGGGGCTTACGAGCAGTACTTC. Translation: CASSPAQGAYEQYF.

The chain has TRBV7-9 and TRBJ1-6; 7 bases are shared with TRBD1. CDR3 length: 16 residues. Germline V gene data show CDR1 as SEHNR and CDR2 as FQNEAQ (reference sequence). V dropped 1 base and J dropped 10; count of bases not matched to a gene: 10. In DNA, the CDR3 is TGTGCCAGCAGCTTAGTGTCGACAGGGAGGAAGTCACCCCTCCACTTT. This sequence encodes CASSLVSTGRKSPLHF.

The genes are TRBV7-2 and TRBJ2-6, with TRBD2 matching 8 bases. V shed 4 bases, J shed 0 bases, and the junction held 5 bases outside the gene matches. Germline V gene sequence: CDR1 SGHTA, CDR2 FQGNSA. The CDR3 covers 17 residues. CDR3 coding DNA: TGTGCCAGCAGCTCCCGGGGGGGTAGCTCTGGGGCCAACGTCCTGACTTTC. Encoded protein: CASSSRGGSSGANVLTF.

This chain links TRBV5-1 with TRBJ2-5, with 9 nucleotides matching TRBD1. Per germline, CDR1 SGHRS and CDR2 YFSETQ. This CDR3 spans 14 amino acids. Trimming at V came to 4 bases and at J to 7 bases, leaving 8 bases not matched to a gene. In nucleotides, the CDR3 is TGCGCCAGCAGCAACGGACAGGGGAGCTTGACCCAGTACTTC. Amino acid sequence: CASSNGQGSLTQYF.

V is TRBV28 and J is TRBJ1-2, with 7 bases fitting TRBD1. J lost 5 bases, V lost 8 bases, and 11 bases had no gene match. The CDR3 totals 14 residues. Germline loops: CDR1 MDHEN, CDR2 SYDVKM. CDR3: CASGAEQGFYGYTF. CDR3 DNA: TGTGCCAGCGGTGCAGAACAGGGGTTTTATGGCTACACCTTC.

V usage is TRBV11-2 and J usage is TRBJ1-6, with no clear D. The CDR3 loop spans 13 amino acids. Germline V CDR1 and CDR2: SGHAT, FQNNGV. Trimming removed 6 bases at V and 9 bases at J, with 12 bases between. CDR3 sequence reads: CASRRVVGSPLHF. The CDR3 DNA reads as TGTGCCAGCAGAAGGGTAGTAGGTTCACCCCTCCACTTT.

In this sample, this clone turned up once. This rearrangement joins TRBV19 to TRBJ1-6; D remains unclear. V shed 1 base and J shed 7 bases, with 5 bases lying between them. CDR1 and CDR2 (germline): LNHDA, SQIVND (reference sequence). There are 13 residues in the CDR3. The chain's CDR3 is CASSIAWNSPLHF. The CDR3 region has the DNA TGTGCCAGTAGTATAGCTTGGAATTCACCCCTCCACTTT.

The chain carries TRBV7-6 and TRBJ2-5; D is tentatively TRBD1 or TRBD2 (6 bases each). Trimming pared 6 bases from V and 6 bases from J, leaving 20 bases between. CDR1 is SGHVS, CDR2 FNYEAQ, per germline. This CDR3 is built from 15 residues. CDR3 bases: TGTGCCAGCAGGAATGTCCTGGGGGGCGTGAAGACCCAGTACTTC. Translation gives CASRNVLGGVKTQYF.

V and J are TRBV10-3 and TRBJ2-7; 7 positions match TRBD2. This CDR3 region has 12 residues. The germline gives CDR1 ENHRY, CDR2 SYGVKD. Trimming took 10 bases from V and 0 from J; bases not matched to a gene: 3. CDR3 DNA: TGTGCCACACGCGGGAGCTCCTACGAGCAGTACTTC. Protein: CATRGSSYEQYF.

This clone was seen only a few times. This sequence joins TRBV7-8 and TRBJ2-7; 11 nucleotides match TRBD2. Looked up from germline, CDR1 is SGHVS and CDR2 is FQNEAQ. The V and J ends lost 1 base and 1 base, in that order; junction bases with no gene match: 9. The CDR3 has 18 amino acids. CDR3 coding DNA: TGTGCCAGCAGCTTAGGCGGCCTACTAGCGGGGGTGTCCTACGAGCAGTACTTC. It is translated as CASSLGGLLAGVSYEQYF.